Below are 17 T cell receptor beta chains sequenced from a single sample in a study of a mutant IDH1 vaccine in newly diagnosed glioma. Assay used: immunoSEQ multiplex PCR; TCRdb lists only in-frame clones, some missing. The table lists roughly 50,000 clones, about 80% of them singletons. These TCRs are of unknown antigen specificity. Time point described: week 5, during vaccination. The vaccine gave 300 ug of a 20-mer mutant IDH1 peptide subcutaneously per dose. The sample was PBMCs, taken from a glioma patient whose treatment included an IDH1 peptide vaccine. These receptors were obtained from a man younger than 40 with glioma.

J is TRBJ1-2 and V is TRBV6-5; TRBD1 matches at 9 bases. CDR3 length equals 15 residues. Germline assignment: CDR1 MNHEY and CDR2 SVGAGI. V shed 2 bases, J shed 3 bases, and the junction held 4 bases outside the gene matches. CDR3 in DNA: TGTGCCAGCAGTTACGGGACAGGGAAGCACTATGGCTACACCTTC. It yields the protein CASSYGTGKHYGYTF.

The gene calls are TRBV6-5 and TRBJ1-5; the match to TRBD1 covers 7 bases. CDR1 is MNHEY, CDR2 SVGAGI, per germline. Trimming removed 5 bases from V and 9 bases from J; junction bases left unmatched: 4. The CDR3 length is 12 residues. In DNA, the CDR3 is TGTGCCAGCAGTAGGACAGGCGGGCCCCAGCATTTT. The encoded protein is CASSRTGGPQHF.

This chain connects TRBV15 to TRBJ2-3, with TRBD2 matching 9 bases. CDR1 is LNHNV, CDR2 YYDKDF, per germline (reference sequence). J gave up 6 bases and V 7 bases, and 11 bases lay outside the gene matches. This CDR3 is 15 amino acids long. The CDR3 DNA reads TGTGCCACCATCGCCAGGCGGGGGGGCTTTGATACGCAGTATTTT. Protein sequence: CATIARRGGFDTQYF.

This chain joins TRBV9 and TRBJ1-2, with a weak D call TRBD1 (5 bases). The CDR3 is 13 residues long. V was cut by 4 bases and J by 8 bases, with 15 bases left in between. Germline lookup yields CDR1 SGDLS and CDR2 YYNGEE. The CDR3 sequence is CASSFQQEGGYTF. CDR3 DNA sequence: TGTGCCAGCAGCTTTCAACAGGAGGGGGGCTACACCTTC.

CDR3 sequence reads: CASSPPFGENQETQYF. As DNA, the CDR3 is TGTGCCAGCTCACCACCTTTTGGGGAGAACCAAGAGACCCAGTACTTC. J is TRBJ2-5 and V is TRBV18; D perhaps matches TRBD2 (5 bases). Germline V lookup: CDR1 KGHSH, CDR2 LQKENI. The CDR3 runs 16 residues. V dropped 0 bases and J dropped 0 bases, with 11 bases sitting between them.

In its sample, this clone was seen a few times. The chain recombines TRBV19 with TRBJ2-1; TRBD2 matches at 9 bases. The CDR3 runs to 15 residues. Germline values: CDR1 LNHDA, CDR2 SQIVND (reference sequence). Losses at the gene ends were 1 base for V and 9 bases for J; bases not matched to a gene: 7. CDR3 DNA: TGTGCCAGTAGTATAGGCGGGGGGGCAGCGGTTGAGCAGTTCTTC. Translating it yields CASSIGGGAAVEQFF.

The chain couples TRBV7-9 to TRBJ1-4; D is possibly TRBD1 (6 bases). V lost 5 bases and J 4 bases, leaving 14 bases between the germline ends. From germline, CDR1 is SEHNR and CDR2 FQNEAQ (reference sequence). CDR3 length: 15 amino acids. The DNA for the CDR3 is TGTGCCAGCAGCCACCGCAGGGGTCATAATGAAAAACTGTTTTTT. Translated: CASSHRRGHNEKLFF.

This chain links TRBV6-5 with TRBJ1-6; 9 nucleotides line up with TRBD1. V was clipped by 6 bases and J by 9 bases; unmatched bases: 9. CDR1 is MNHEY, CDR2 SVGAGI, per germline. This CDR3 has 15 residues. The chain's CDR3 is CASRRGQGPASPLHF. In nucleotides, the CDR3 is TGTGCCAGCAGACGAGGACAGGGGCCCGCTTCACCCCTCCACTTT.

The genes are TRBV27 and TRBJ1-1, with 8 nucleotides matching TRBD1. Trimming at V came to 0 bases and at J to 5 bases, leaving 14 bases not matched to a gene. Looked up from germline, CDR1 is MNHEY and CDR2 is SMNVEV (reference sequence). CDR3 length equals 18 residues. CDR3 bases: TGTGCCAGCAGTTTATCATCCGGACAGGGTGAAAGAGGGACTGAAGCTTTCTTT. Translation: CASSLSSGQGERGTEAFF.

A remark on this clone: At one boundary the junction diverges from the germline segment, which might be a read error. This rearrangement joins TRBV5-5 to TRBJ2-5, with D unresolved. The CDR3 consists of 16 residues. The germline V gene has CDR1 SGHKS and CDR2 YYEKEE (reference sequence). This CDR3 reads CASSLQFTHPREAQYF. The DNA of the CDR3 is TGTGCCAGCAGCTTGCAGTTTACCCATCCAAGAGAGGCCCAGTACTTC.

This clone appeared a few times. The V call is TRBV27, the J call TRBJ2-7, with 7 bases lining up with TRBD2. Trimming cost V 3 bases and J 2 bases; bases outside gene matches: 7. The CDR3 spans 15 residues. Germline V gene lookup returns CDR1 MNHEY and CDR2 SMNVEV (reference sequence). This CDR3 is CASSFGSGLTYEQYF. The CDR3, as DNA: TGTGCCAGCAGTTTCGGTAGCGGGCTTACCTACGAGCAGTACTTC.

The chain carries TRBV23-1 and TRBJ1-5; 11 positions match TRBD1. TRBV23-1 is an open reading frame whose function is uncertain. CDR3 length: 19 amino acids. Trimming removed 6 bases from V and 0 bases from J; junction bases left unmatched: 13. CDR3 bases: TGCGCCAGCAGCCCATTCTCGGACAGGGGGCGGAATAGCAATCAGCCCCAGCATTTT. It translates to CASSPFSDRGRNSNQPQHF.

The chain links TRBV6-5 to TRBJ2-2; D might be TRBD1 or TRBD2, each matching 6 bases. Germline-derived CDR1 and CDR2 are MNHEY and SVGAGI. The V end lost 7 bases, the J end lost 4 bases, and 16 bases lay between the germline ends. This CDR3 is 15 amino acids long. The CDR3 coding sequence is TGTGCCAGCACCTACGGGGGCCTGAGCACCGGGGAGCTGTTTTTT. As protein: CASTYGGLSTGELFF.

This sequence joins TRBV10-3 and TRBJ1-1; tentative D call: TRBD1 (5 bases). Between the trimmed V and J ends, which lost 2 bases and 4 bases, there was a span of 11 bases. The CDR3 has 14 residues. Germline assignment: CDR1 ENHRY and CDR2 SYGVKD. CDR3 DNA: TGTGCCATCAGTGAGATAGGGGTTGGCACTGAAGCTTTCTTT. As protein: CAISEIGVGTEAFF.

This clone was seen a few times. This sequence joins TRBV20-1 and TRBJ1-1; 7 bases line up with TRBD1. J lost 8 bases, V lost 2 bases, and 2 bases had no gene match. Per germline, CDR1 DFQATT and CDR2 SNEGSKA (reference sequence). The CDR3 runs 11 residues. The CDR3 sequence is CSARRDREAFF. The CDR3 region has the DNA TGCAGTGCTAGACGGGACAGAGAAGCTTTCTTT.

This chain links TRBV29-1 with TRBJ2-7; TRBD2 agrees at 9 bases. V dropped 6 bases and J dropped 4; count of bases not matched to a gene: 13. The CDR3 is made up of 15 amino acids. Germline CDR1 is SQVTM and CDR2 is ANQGSEA. The CDR3 bases are TGCAGCGTAACTTGGTGGGAGAGCGGGGGGTACGAGCAGTACTTC. Its translation is CSVTWWESGGYEQYF.

The rearrangement uses TRBV2 and TRBJ2-5; 9 bases align to TRBD2. The J call may be mistaken, given a closer DNA end match to TRBJ2-7. The CDR3 has 15 residues. Germline-derived CDR1 and CDR2 are SNHLY and FYNNEI. The CDR3 DNA reads TGTGCCAGCAGTGCAAGGGCTAGCGGGACCTACGAGCAGTACTTC. Translating gives CASSARASGTYEQYF.